The T cell receptor beta chain under discussion was sequenced for a study of regulatory T cells in long-lasting Graves disease. The study's findings and limits: Fewer public clonotypes were shared by new patients (under 1,000) than by persistent patients (roughly 2,600).

This clonotype was seen ten or more times. What it binds is not known. Noted time point: newly diagnosed GD, antithyroid drugs for less than 3 months. The TCR library was made from RNA extracted from PBMCs. Assembly of TCR beta libraries relied on iRepertoire HTBI primers together with Arm-PCR of CDR3 regions. Using its own MiXCR run on the multiplex PCR reads, TCRdb lists one record per CDR3 protein. The sample has 350,000 to 400,000 distinct CDR3 sequences, 15% to 20% seen once. This sample also appeared in a second study, on T cells in Graves' hyperthyroidism and ophthalmopathy. That report notes: Graves' hyperthyroidism qualified as stable when ophthalmopathy did not progress within 18 months. Hyperthyroidism had been newly diagnosed in patients aged 18 to 65, and its duration was under 2 months.

This clonotype originated in a young woman with Graves disease. Sequencing used peripheral blood mononuclear cells (PBMCs), obtained at new diagnosis, from a patient treated with antithyroid drugs.

CDR3 in amino acids: CATSDNLGMTGANVLTF. CDR3 coding DNA: TGTGCCACCAGTGATAATTTAGGGATGACTGGGGCCAACGTCCTGACTTTC. This chain joins TRBV24-1 and TRBJ2-6; no clear D. The CDR3 sequence is 17 residues long. V was cut by 3 bases and J by 2 bases, with 13 bases left in between. Germline CDR1 reads KGHDR; CDR2 reads SFDVKD.